These 8 T cell receptor beta chains were sequenced from one sample in a study of technical replicates of blood from a few donors. The data were produced by immunoSEQ multiplex PCR, yet TCRdb's version contains in-frame clones alone and is incomplete. Here the sample spans approximately 81,000 clones, under 97% being singletons. Sequenced: T cells isolated from PBMCs. The receptors come from a human donor in good health.

This clone appeared a single time. The DNA for the CDR3 is TGCGCCAGCAGCCAAGATCGGGAACTAGACGAGCAGTACTTC. Encoded protein: CASSQDRELDEQYF. The V call is TRBV4-3, the J call TRBJ2-7, with a possible D match to TRBD2 (5 bases). The germline V gene has CDR1 LGHNA and CDR2 YSLEER. CDR3 length: 14 residues. The ends were cut back, 0 bases at V and 5 bases at J, with 11 bases in the middle.

The chain couples TRBV11-3 to TRBJ1-4, with D hard to call. The CDR3 length is 15 residues. The ends were cut back, 1 base at V and 2 bases at J, with 8 bases in the middle. Germline values: CDR1 SGHNT, CDR2 YENEEA. The CDR3 coding sequence is TGTGCCAGCAGCTTAGCTACGGGGACTAATGAAAAACTGTTTTTT. This sequence encodes CASSLATGTNEKLFF.

This chain connects TRBV2 to TRBJ2-4; possibly TRBD2 for D (6 bases). CDR3 length: 13 residues. Trimming pared 3 bases from V and 7 bases from J, leaving 10 bases between. Germline assignment: CDR1 SNHLY and CDR2 FYNNEI. CDR3: CASSESGLNIQYF. The CDR3 DNA sequence: TGTGCCAGCAGTGAGAGCGGGCTGAACATTCAGTACTTC.

CDR3 nucleotides: TGTGCCAGCAGTTTCCCCGGGGATAACTACGAGCAGTACTTC. Translation: CASSFPGDNYEQYF. This chain joins TRBV28 and TRBJ2-7; TRBD2 might be the D (5 bases). The germline V and J ends were trimmed by 3 bases and 3 bases, with 12 bases remaining between them. Germline V CDR1 and CDR2: MDHEN, SYDVKM. CDR3 size: 14 residues.

This clone was found once. J is TRBJ2-7 and V is TRBV27, with 7 bases that match TRBD2. Germline V gene data show CDR1 as MNHEY and CDR2 as SMNVEV (reference sequence). The CDR3 totals 13 residues. V lost 6 bases and J lost 4; bases outside the gene matches: 6. CDR3 bases: TGTGCCAGCAGCCTGAGGGGAGGGTACGAGCAGTACTTC. Its protein product is CASSLRGGYEQYF.

The gene calls are TRBV5-4 and TRBJ2-5, with a tentative D call TRBD2 (6 bases). The CDR3 length is 14 residues. V was clipped by 4 bases and J by 5 bases, with 15 bases between them. CDR1 is SGHNT and CDR2 is YYREEE in the germline V gene (reference sequence). The CDR3 nucleotides read TGTGCCAGCAGCAGAAAGCGGGCCGTTGAGACCCAGTACTTC. This gives the protein CASSRKRAVETQYF. The full variable domain, completed using reference TRBV5-4 and TRBJ2-5, is ETGVTQSPTHLIKTRGQQVTLRCSSQSGHNTVSWYQQALGQGPQFIFQYYREEENGRGNFPPRFSGLQFPNYSSELNVNALELDDSALYLCASSRKRAVETQYFGPGTRLLVL.

The chain employs TRBV4-3 and TRBJ2-1; 10 positions agree with TRBD1. V lost 0 bases and J lost 4; bases outside the gene matches: 6. CDR1 is LGHNA and CDR2 is YSLEER in the germline V gene. The CDR3 loop spans 17 amino acids. The chain's CDR3 is CASSQERTGGWYNEQFF. The CDR3 DNA reads TGCGCCAGCAGCCAAGAACGGACAGGGGGTTGGTACAATGAGCAGTTCTTC.

The chain couples TRBV9 to TRBJ2-7; tentatively, D is TRBD2 (5 bases). The CDR3 runs 12 residues. CDR1 and CDR2 from the germline V gene are SGDLS and YYNGEE. V was shortened by 3 bases and J by 5 bases, with 9 bases between the two germline ends. CDR3 nucleotide sequence: TGTGCCAGCAGCGATGACGGGGACGAGCAGTACTTC. Translation: CASSDDGDEQYF.